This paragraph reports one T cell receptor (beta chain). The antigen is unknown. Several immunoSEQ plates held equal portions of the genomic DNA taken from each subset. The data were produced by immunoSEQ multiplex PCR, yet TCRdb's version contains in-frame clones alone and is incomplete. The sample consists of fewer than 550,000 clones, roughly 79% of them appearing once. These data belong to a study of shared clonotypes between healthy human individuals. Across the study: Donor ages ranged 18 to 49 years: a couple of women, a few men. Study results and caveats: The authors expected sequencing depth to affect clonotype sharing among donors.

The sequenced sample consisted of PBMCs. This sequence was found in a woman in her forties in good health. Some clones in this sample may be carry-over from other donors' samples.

The CDR3 region is CASSAVAGGQYEQYF. Written as DNA, the CDR3 is TGTGCCAGCAGCGCAGTAGCGGGAGGGCAGTACGAGCAGTACTTC. This chain joins TRBV5-4 and TRBJ2-7; 11 bases align to TRBD2. The V gene end was trimmed by 4 bases and the J gene end by 4 bases; junction bases not matched to a gene: 7. Germline V gene data show CDR1 as SGHNT and CDR2 as YYREEE (reference sequence). This CDR3 comprises 15 residues.